This T cell receptor beta chain derives from a study of blood T cell repertoires in COVID-19. Background on the study: Sites across the United States, Italy and Spain contributed samples from acute and convalescent COVID-19. From T cells, B-cell-depleted T cells, or PBMCs came the material, which was cDNA or gDNA.

There are 17 residues in the CDR3. Germline V lookup: CDR1 MDHEN, CDR2 SYDVKM. V gave up 1 base and J gave up 2 bases, with 12 bases separating them. Per the study methods: Nucleated cell number was recorded as an estimate derived from reference gene primer amplification. TCRdb keeps only in-frame clones here, not all; method: immunoSEQ multiplex PCR. The V and J calls and the clone size are those of that table, but D and trimming were determined from the DNA. Of about 42,000 clones listed, approximately 88% are singletons. The sequence was collected from a human donor in a cohort sampled during active COVID-19. The chain uses TRBV28 and TRBJ1-6; perhaps TRBD1 as D (5 bases). Specimen: peripheral blood. The CDR3 DNA sequence: TGTGCCAGCAGTTTATCAGCAGGGTTCACCTATAATTCACCCCTCCACTTT. Protein: CASSLSAGFTYNSPLHF.